The T cell receptor (beta chain) described here comes from a study of cytomegalovirus exposure and HLA in healthy donors (dated by TCRdb to about 2017). Study-level background: A later analysis indicated that the 95 to 150 validation repertoires were generated on the platform also employed for the 700 or so repertoires of the first cohort. To predict cytomegalovirus infection status, the study brought together high-throughput TCR immunosequencing, statistical association of individual TCRs with disease status, and machine learning. Besides the first cohort of around 700 subjects, a separate validation cohort made up of some 110 different subjects was used. The aim of the study was to test whether cataloging public T cell receptors could identify signatures of past pathogen exposure. The paper as a whole reports these results and caveats: A later analysis had no HLA typing for the validation cohort, so co-occurrence there was scored across all 120 or so repertoires. A total of fewer than 200 TCR beta chains were listed by the study as associated with cytomegalovirus. A later analysis found that TCRs clustered in the first cohort also tended to co-occur in the 95 to 150 validation repertoires, with 94% of cluster scores above 0. Across donors, most TCR sequences were observed very rarely, whereas some public TCRs were present in many individuals. In vitro tests confirmed that a few of the cytomegalovirus-associated TCR beta chains recognize cytomegalovirus antigens. The authors suggested that the approach could potentially be extended to other disease states and immunological phenotypes. In both the original and validation cohorts, the classifier was reported to diagnose cytomegalovirus status with high specificity and sensitivity.

CDR1 SQVTM and CDR2 ANQGSEA were looked up in the germline V gene. Measured from the cysteine to the phenylalanine, the CDR3 is 17 residues long. Only the CDR3 region is kept as DNA, spanning 51 bases read in frame from base 1. The V end loses 7 bases and the J end loses 0 bases, and a stretch of 24 bases separates them. This clone was seen once. Its antigen target is currently unknown. The record has no base qualities; no much larger clone is one base away. The donors were included in the validation cohort of over a hundred subjects, a group kept apart from the roughly 610-subject first cohort. The library relied on the immunoSEQ multiplex PCR assay. The study's own analysis went as follows. A statistical classification framework was built for diagnosing cytomegalovirus status from the catalog of TCR beta chain sequences. TCRdb stores this immuneACCESS table with in-frame sequences only. Part of the clones is absent; in the studies checked, under half of the shortfall reflects unresolved V genes, and no reason is known for the rest. V, J and clone size were drawn from that table, and D and trimming were deduced from the DNA. For this sample there are about 260,000 clones; roughly 87% appear just once. Jointly, the top ten make up 2.5% to 3.5% of the sample.

Sequencing was performed on PBMCs. This receptor chain uses TRBV29-1 and TRBJ1-2, and perhaps TRBD1 as D gene, on 6 matching bases. The sequence was collected from a woman aged 30 to 39 in good health and CMV-seronegative. The nucleotide sequence reads as follows: TGCAGCGCCGAGACAGGAGTGACGTCTGAGTCTAACTATGGCTACACCTTC. It is translated as CSAETGVTSESNYGYTF.